A single sample is the source of the 12 T cell receptor beta chains below, sequenced in a study of a mutant IDH1 vaccine in newly diagnosed glioma. Their cognate antigens are unknown. The method was immunoSEQ multiplex PCR; TCRdb's version includes in-frame clones alone and lacks a portion of them. The sample holds tens of thousands of clones, 75% to 90% seen once. Time point reported: week 47, end of study. One vaccine dose held 300 ug of mutant IDH1 20-mer peptide and came with topical imiquimod. The material was PBMCs, obtained from a glioma patient whose treatment included an IDH1 peptide vaccine. These receptors were collected from a woman aged 45-60 years with glioma.

The CDR3 loop is CASSLHTSTRGATNEKLFF. The CDR3 DNA follows: TGTGCCAGCAGCTTACATACATCAACGAGAGGCGCAACTAATGAAAAACTGTTTTTT. The chain uses TRBV7-9 and TRBJ1-4, with D hard to call. Trimming removed 2 bases from V and 0 bases from J, with 19 bases in between. Germline V gives CDR1 SEHNR, CDR2 FQNEAQ (reference sequence). The CDR3 is 19 residues long.

This clone came up once. The chain links TRBV4-2 to TRBJ2-3, with 10 bases matching TRBD2. The V and J ends lost 0 bases and 0 bases, in that order; junction bases with no gene match: 3. Germline-derived CDR1 and CDR2 are LGHNA and YNFKEQ. The length of the CDR3 is 17 residues. The DNA for the CDR3 is TGTGCCAGCAGCCAAGAACTAGCGGGGACGAGCACAGATACGCAGTATTTT. Its protein product is CASSQELAGTSTDTQYF.

The chain joins TRBV7-9 to TRBJ2-4, with D possibly matching TRBD2 (7 bases). The germline CDR1 and CDR2 sequences are SEHNR and FQNEAQ (reference sequence). Deletions cut 0 bases from V and 8 bases from J, with 20 bases between. CDR3 length equals 17 residues. The CDR3 nucleotides are TGTGCCAGCAGCTTAGCTCTCGCGGGGGCTTTAAGGGACATTCAGTACTTC. Protein sequence: CASSLALAGALRDIQYF.

To note about this clone: One end of the junction varies from germline; a read error may be responsible. The rearrangement links TRBV6-1 to TRBJ1-2; 12 bases map to TRBD1. The CDR3 has 13 residues. CDR1 and CDR2 from the germline V gene are MNHNS and SASEGT. CDR3 loop: CASSEPGQGAPSF. In nucleotides, the CDR3 is TGTGCCAGCAGTGAACCGGGACAGGGGGCTCCCTCCTTC.

This chain uses TRBV6-5 with TRBJ2-3; no reliable D call. Germline V gives CDR1 MNHEY, CDR2 SVGAGI. The CDR3 sequence is 13 residues long. Trimming shortened V by 6 bases and J by 0 bases, and 7 bases separated the two germline ends. Here the CDR3 reads CASRDHSTDTQYF. As DNA, the CDR3 is TGTGCCAGCAGAGACCATAGCACAGATACGCAGTATTTT.

This clone was seen only a few times. The V gene is TRBV6-5, the J gene TRBJ1-2; the D gene is possibly TRBD1 (6 bases). CDR3 length equals 15 residues. Between the trimmed V and J ends, which lost 2 bases and 6 bases, there was a span of 16 bases. Germline lookup yields CDR1 MNHEY and CDR2 SVGAGI. The CDR3 region is CASSYGVGGANGYTF. The CDR3 DNA sequence: TGTGCCAGCAGTTACGGCGTGGGGGGCGCGAATGGCTACACCTTC.

This clone was counted once. This chain connects TRBV7-9 to TRBJ2-5; 14 bases are shared with TRBD2. The CDR3 spans 18 residues. V was pared by 5 bases and J by 5 bases, with 13 bases of the junction left unmatched. Germline-derived CDR1 and CDR2 are SEHNR and FQNEAQ (reference sequence). The CDR3 reads CASSRGTSGGPSRETQYF. Written as DNA, the CDR3 is TGTGCCAGCAGCCGCGGGACTAGCGGGGGCCCCTCTCGGGAGACCCAGTACTTC.

This clone was seen once. The chain couples TRBV6-5 to TRBJ1-6; D possibly corresponds to TRBD1 (5 bases). V lost 6 bases and J lost 7, with 10 bases in between. The CDR3 spans 13 residues. Germline values: CDR1 MNHEY, CDR2 SVGAGI. CDR3 amino acids: CASSRQTNSPLHF. CDR3 coding DNA: TGTGCCAGCAGCCGACAGACGAATTCACCCCTCCACTTT.

V and J are TRBV7-9 and TRBJ1-2; possibly TRBD1 for D (5 bases). V lost 5 bases to trimming and J lost 3 bases, with 16 bases between them. CDR1 is SEHNR and CDR2 is FQNEAQ in the germline V gene (reference sequence). This CDR3 is built from 15 residues. For the CDR3, the DNA is TGTGCCAGCAGCCCCCGGGACCTCAGGGACTATGGCTACACCTTC. Translation gives CASSPRDLRDYGYTF.

This sequence joins TRBV5-1 and TRBJ2-3; 7 bases match TRBD1. With 5 bases clipped from V and 1 base from J, the junction kept 4 bases outside the gene matches. This CDR3 is 14 amino acids long. Germline CDR1 reads SGHRS; CDR2 reads YFSETQ. CDR3 nucleotide sequence: TGCGCCAGCAGAGTCACAGGGGGCACAGATACGCAGTATTTT. It yields the protein CASRVTGGTDTQYF.

This clone was found once. The V and J genes are TRBV7-3 and TRBJ2-5, with 9 nucleotides matching TRBD2. V shed 1 base and J 7 bases; nucleotides not matched to a gene: 4. The CDR3 is 14 residues long. Germline CDR1 is SGHTA and CDR2 is FQGTGA. This CDR3 is CASSLIAGVGTQYF. The DNA of the CDR3 is TGTGCCAGCAGCTTAATAGCGGGGGTTGGGACCCAGTACTTC.

This chain uses TRBV6-1 with TRBJ1-6, with TRBD1 identical over 11 bases. The CDR3 runs to 14 residues. Germline V gene lookup returns CDR1 MNHNS and CDR2 SASEGT. Unmatched junction bases numbered 6, after V lost 7 bases and J lost 10 bases. CDR3 DNA: TGTGCCAGCAAGGGGGGGACAGGGGGATCACCCCTCCACTTT. It translates to CASKGGTGGSPLHF.